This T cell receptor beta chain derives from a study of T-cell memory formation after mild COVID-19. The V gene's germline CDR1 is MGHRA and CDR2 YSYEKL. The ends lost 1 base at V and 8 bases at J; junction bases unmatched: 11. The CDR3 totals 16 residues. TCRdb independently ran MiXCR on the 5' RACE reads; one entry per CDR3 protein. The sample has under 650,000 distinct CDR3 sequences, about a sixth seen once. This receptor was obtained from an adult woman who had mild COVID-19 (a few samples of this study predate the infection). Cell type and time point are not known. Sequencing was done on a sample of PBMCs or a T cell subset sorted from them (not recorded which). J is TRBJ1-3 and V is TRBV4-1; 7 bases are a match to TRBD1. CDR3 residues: CASSQGGGQTFDTIYF. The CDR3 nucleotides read TGCGCCAGCAGCCAAGGTGGGGGACAGACTTTTGACACCATATATTTT.